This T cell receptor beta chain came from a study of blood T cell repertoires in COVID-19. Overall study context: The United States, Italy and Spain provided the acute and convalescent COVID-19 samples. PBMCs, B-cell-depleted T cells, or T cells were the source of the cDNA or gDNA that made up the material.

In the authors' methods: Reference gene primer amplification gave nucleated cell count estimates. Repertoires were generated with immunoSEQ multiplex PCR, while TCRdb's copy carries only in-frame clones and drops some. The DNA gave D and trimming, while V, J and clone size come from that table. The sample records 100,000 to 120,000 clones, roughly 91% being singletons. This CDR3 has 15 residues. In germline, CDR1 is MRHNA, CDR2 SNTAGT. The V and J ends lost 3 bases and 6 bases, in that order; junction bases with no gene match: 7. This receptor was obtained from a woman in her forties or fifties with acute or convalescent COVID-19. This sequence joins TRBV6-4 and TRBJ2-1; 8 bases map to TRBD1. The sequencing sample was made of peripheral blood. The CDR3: CASSEDQGAGNEQFF. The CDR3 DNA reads TGTGCCAGCAGTGAGGACCAGGGGGCTGGCAATGAGCAGTTCTTC.